What follows describes a single T cell receptor (beta chain). The entry originates in a study of shared clonotypes between healthy human individuals. Germline assignment: CDR1 MDHEN and CDR2 SYDVKM. Deletions cut 2 bases from V and 0 bases from J, with 14 bases between. CDR3 length equals 17 residues. TCRdb keeps only in-frame clones here, not all; method: immunoSEQ multiplex PCR. The table shows about 560,000 clones, with around 76% occurring only once. The V and J genes are TRBV28 and TRBJ2-4; perhaps TRBD1 as D (6 bases). This receptor was identified in a woman aged 40 to 50 in good health. Some clones in this sample may be carry-over from other donors' samples. What was sequenced was PBMCs. In DNA, the CDR3 is TGTGCCAGCAGTTTACCCACAGGGAGCCTAGCCAAAAACATTCAGTACTTC. Amino acid sequence: CASSLPTGSLAKNIQYF.